One and the same sample provided the 21 T cell receptor beta chains below, sequenced in a study of blood T cell repertoires in COVID-19. Sequencing used immunoSEQ multiplex PCR; TCRdb keeps in-frame clones, though not all of them. The table includes some 170,000 clones, around 80% detected once. Sequencing was done on a sample of peripheral blood. These receptors were obtained from a woman of 80 years or more with active or convalescent COVID-19.

This clone was seen a handful of times. This sequence joins TRBV12-3 or TRBV12-4 and TRBJ1-1; D not resolved. The CDR3 totals 13 residues. V lost 5 bases and J lost 1, with 8 bases in between. The CDR3 DNA reads TGTGCCAGCAGTCCACAAAAGAACACTGAAGCTTTCTTT. Its translation: CASSPQKNTEAFF.

This chain uses TRBV6-6 with TRBJ1-4; 8 bases are shared with TRBD1. CDR3 length equals 15 residues. The junction had 4 bases not matched to a gene; V was cut back by 4 bases and J by 3 bases. Germline-derived CDR1 and CDR2 are MNHNY and SVGAGI (reference sequence). The CDR3 coding sequence is TGTGCCAGCAGTTCCCAGGGGGCGGCTAATGAAAAACTGTTTTTT. The encoded protein is CASSSQGAANEKLFF.

The table lists this clone with many counts. The V gene is TRBV19, the J gene TRBJ1-1; no reliable D call. Germline loops: CDR1 LNHDA, CDR2 SQIVND (reference sequence). This CDR3 region has 13 residues. Between the trimmed V and J ends, which lost 6 bases and 2 bases, there was a span of 10 bases. The CDR3 region has the DNA TGTGCCAGTAGGGTAGGGAGAAACACTGAAGCTTTCTTT. Its protein product is CASRVGRNTEAFF.

V is TRBV2 and J is TRBJ2-4; 7 bases align to TRBD1. The CDR3 has 15 residues. V lost 6 bases and J lost 0; bases outside the gene matches: 5. Per germline, CDR1 SNHLY and CDR2 FYNNEI. In nucleotides, the CDR3 is TGTGCCAGCAGCGGACAGGTTCTAGCCAAAAACATTCAGTACTTC. It yields the protein CASSGQVLAKNIQYF.

The chain combines TRBV7-2 with TRBJ2-3; TRBD2 matches 8 bases. CDR1 and CDR2 (germline): SGHTA, FQGNSA. The CDR3 is 15 residues long. After removal of 1 base from V and 6 bases from J, the junction contained 6 bases not matched to a gene. CDR3 amino acids: CASSLDGGGPDTQYF. Written as DNA, the CDR3 is TGTGCCAGCAGCTTAGACGGCGGGGGGCCGGATACGCAGTATTTT. Combining the CDR3 with reference TRBV7-2 and TRBJ2-3 gives the whole variable domain GAGVSQSPSNKVTEKGKDVELRCDPISGHTALYWYRQSLGQGLEFLIYFQGNSAPDKSGLPSDRFSAERTGGSVSTLTIQRTQQEDSAVYLCASSLDGGGPDTQYFGPGTRLTVL.

The V and J genes are TRBV9 and TRBJ1-3, with 7 bases aligning to TRBD1. The germline V gene has CDR1 SGDLS and CDR2 YYNGEE. The CDR3 has 15 amino acids. The V segment lost 0 bases and the J segment 6 bases; nucleotides outside the gene matches: 6. The CDR3 coding sequence is TGTGCCAGCAGCGTAGAATTGACAGGGCAAAACACCATATATTTT. Encoded protein: CASSVELTGQNTIYF.

The rearrangement joins TRBV4-3 to TRBJ2-4; D possibly corresponds to TRBD1 (6 bases). V was shortened by 0 bases and J by 0 bases, with 15 bases between the two germline ends. The CDR3 contains 18 residues. Germline V gene lookup returns CDR1 LGHNA and CDR2 YSLEER. CDR3 DNA sequence: TGCGCCAGCAGCCAAGATTTAACAGGGACCCTAGCCAAAAACATTCAGTACTTC. Translation: CASSQDLTGTLAKNIQYF.

The rearrangement joins TRBV6-5 to TRBJ1-5, with TRBD1 identical over 8 bases. Germline values: CDR1 MNHEY, CDR2 SVGAGI. The V gene end was trimmed by 6 bases and the J gene end by 4 bases; junction bases not matched to a gene: 5. The CDR3 runs to 14 residues. The CDR3 bases are TGTGCCAGCAGATTGACAGGGGAAAATCAGCCCCAGCATTTT. It yields the protein CASRLTGENQPQHF.

The genes are TRBV12-3 or TRBV12-4 and TRBJ2-3; unclear D gene. Trimming took off 6 bases at V and 2 bases at J, with 9 bases between the two ends. The CDR3 covers 13 residues. CDR3 sequence: CASSSDFTDTQYF. The CDR3 DNA is TGTGCCAGCAGCTCAGACTTCACAGATACGCAGTATTTT.

This rearrangement joins TRBV30 to TRBJ2-7, with D unclear. Trimming took 4 bases from V and 0 from J, leaving 13 bases between them. The V gene's germline CDR1 is GTSNPN and CDR2 SVGIG (reference sequence). The CDR3 is 14 residues long. The CDR3 loop reads CAWKRMLSSYEQYF. DNA of the CDR3: TGTGCCTGGAAGAGGATGTTGAGCTCCTACGAGCAGTACTTC.

This clone appeared once. The rearrangement joins TRBV7-9 to TRBJ2-5; D may be TRBD2 (6 bases). Germline V gives CDR1 SEHNR, CDR2 FQNEAQ (reference sequence). The germline V and J ends were trimmed by 1 base and 0 bases, with 6 bases remaining between them. The length of the CDR3 is 14 residues. The CDR3 is CASSLGGDQETQYF. CDR3 nucleotide sequence: TGTGCCAGCAGCTTAGGGGGGGACCAAGAGACCCAGTACTTC.

This clone was seen just once. Written as DNA, the CDR3 is TGTGCCAGCAGTACGGACAGGGTTTACAATGAGCAGTTCTTC. It specifies CASSTDRVYNEQFF. The J gene is TRBJ2-1, the V gene TRBV25-1, with 8 bases that match TRBD1. The V and J ends lost 5 bases and 4 bases, in that order; junction bases with no gene match: 4. The germline gives CDR1 MGHDK, CDR2 SYGVNS. The CDR3 spans 14 residues.

This chain links TRBV6-4 with TRBJ2-2; TRBD2 aligns across 13 bases. This CDR3 contains 16 residues. V gave up 6 bases and J gave up 7 bases; unmatched junction bases: 8. Looked up from germline, CDR1 is MRHNA and CDR2 is SNTAGT. The CDR3 loop is CASSHTSGGAVGELFF. The CDR3 DNA is TGTGCCAGCAGCCACACTAGCGGGGGGGCCGTCGGGGAGCTGTTTTTT.

This chain connects TRBV9 to TRBJ2-1, with 10 bases lining up with TRBD2. From germline, CDR1 is SGDLS and CDR2 YYNGEE. Trimming took 6 bases from V and 5 from J; bases not matched to a gene: 5. This CDR3 comprises 14 residues. This CDR3 reads CASNSGLADNEQFF. The CDR3 DNA is TGTGCCAGCAACTCCGGACTAGCGGACAATGAGCAGTTCTTC.

The chain carries TRBV7-2 and TRBJ2-5, with TRBD2 matching over 7 bases. CDR3 length: 14 residues. Germline loops: CDR1 SGHTA, CDR2 FQGNSA. V lost 3 bases, J lost 1 base, and 2 bases stayed unmatched. The CDR3 nucleotides read TGTGCCAGCAGCTTCCAGCGGGGCCAAGAGACCCAGTACTTC. Translating it yields CASSFQRGQETQYF.

J is TRBJ2-3 and V is TRBV7-9; 7 bases are a match to TRBD2. Germline loops: CDR1 SEHNR, CDR2 FQNEAQ (reference sequence). CDR3 size: 15 residues. With 5 bases clipped from V and 0 bases from J, the junction kept 5 bases outside the gene matches. The CDR3 DNA reads TGTGCCAGCAGCCCACTCGGGGGGAGCACAGATACGCAGTATTTT. Translating gives CASSPLGGSTDTQYF.

This clone is a singleton in its sample. CDR3 sequence (DNA): TGTGCCTGGAAAAGCTTCCCCACAGATACGCAGTATTTT. Protein product: CAWKSFPTDTQYF. The chain uses TRBV30 and TRBJ2-3; D is ambiguous. V dropped 4 bases and J dropped 2 bases, with 10 bases sitting between them. Germline V gene data show CDR1 as GTSNPN and CDR2 as SVGIG (reference sequence). This CDR3 region has 13 residues.

V and J are TRBV7-2 and TRBJ2-1; 9 bases map to TRBD1. Looked up from germline, CDR1 is SGHTA and CDR2 is FQGNSA. The CDR3 spans 15 residues. V was clipped by 4 bases and J by 9 bases; unmatched bases: 10. The CDR3 here is CASSSITGTGFEQFF. DNA of the CDR3: TGTGCCAGCAGCTCCATAACCGGGACAGGGTTTGAGCAGTTCTTC.

The chain joins TRBV4-3 to TRBJ1-3; D uncertain. CDR1 is LGHNA and CDR2 is YSLEER in the germline V gene. V lost 1 base and J 1 base, leaving 8 bases between the germline ends. The CDR3 is made up of 15 amino acids. The chain's CDR3 is CASSQGLLSGNTIYF. For the CDR3, the DNA is TGCGCCAGCAGCCAAGGACTGCTATCTGGAAACACCATATATTTT.

The V and J genes are TRBV6-5 and TRBJ2-1; D gene ambiguous. CDR3 length: 13 residues. CDR1 and CDR2 from the germline V gene are MNHEY and SVGAGI. Trimming shortened V by 9 bases and J by 7 bases, and 16 bases separated the two germline ends. CDR3 sequence (DNA): TGTGCCAGTCCACTCCCGAGGCGTAATGAGCAGTTCTTC. Amino acids: CASPLPRRNEQFF.

This clone has only a few counts. V and J are TRBV5-4 and TRBJ2-7; 9 bases line up with TRBD1. The CDR3 extends over 16 amino acids. The ends lost 4 bases at V and 5 bases at J; junction bases unmatched: 13. Germline CDR1 and CDR2: SGHNT and YYREEE (reference sequence). The CDR3 is CASSPIGQGKGNEQYF. The CDR3 DNA reads as TGTGCCAGCAGCCCAATTGGACAGGGGAAGGGGAACGAGCAGTACTTC.